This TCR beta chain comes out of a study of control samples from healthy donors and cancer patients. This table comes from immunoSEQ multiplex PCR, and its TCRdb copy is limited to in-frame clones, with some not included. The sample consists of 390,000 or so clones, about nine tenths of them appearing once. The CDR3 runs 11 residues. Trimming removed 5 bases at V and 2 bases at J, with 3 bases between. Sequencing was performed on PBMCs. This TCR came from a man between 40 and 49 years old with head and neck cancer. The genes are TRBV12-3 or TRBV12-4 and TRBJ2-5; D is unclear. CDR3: CASSQQETQYF. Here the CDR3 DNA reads TGTGCCAGCAGTCAACAAGAGACCCAGTACTTC.